The 5 T cell receptor beta chains in this list originate from one sample, sequenced in a study of T cells in Graves' hyperthyroidism and ophthalmopathy. There were TCR beta CDR3 regions amplified from RNA transcripts. The study used the HTBI primer set for a first-round RT-PCR of the TCR CDR3. TCRdb reprocessed the multiplex PCR reads with MiXCR, giving one entry per CDR3 protein. The table includes approximately 640,000 distinct CDR3 sequences, under 20% detected once. Sample: blood. These receptor sequences come from a woman in her thirties with Graves' hyperthyroidism.

This clonotype was counted many times. The chain links TRBV2 to TRBJ2-3, with D hard to call. Trimming removed 4 bases at V and 6 bases at J, with 17 bases between. The CDR3 runs 15 residues. The germline gives CDR1 SNHLY, CDR2 FYNNEI. CDR3 region: CASSVHRLTTDTQYF. The CDR3 region has the DNA TGTGCCAGCAGTGTCCATCGCCTCACAACGGATACGCAGTATTTT.

The chain recombines TRBV28 with TRBJ1-1; TRBD1 matches 12 bases. Per germline, CDR1 MDHEN and CDR2 SYDVKM. Germline trimming cut 3 bases from V and 4 bases from J; bases unmatched to any gene: 9. This CDR3 contains 17 residues. The CDR3 region has the DNA TGTGCCAGCAGTTTTCGGGACAGGGGGCGCGTCGGCACTGAAGCTTTCTTT. Translated: CASSFRDRGRVGTEAFF.

J is TRBJ2-3 and V is TRBV4-1; the D is unclear. In germline, CDR1 is MGHRA, CDR2 YSYEKL. With 2 bases removed from V and 1 base from J, the gap between germline ends came to 7 bases. The CDR3 length is 14 residues. The chain's CDR3 is CASSQLGGTDTQYF. The DNA of the CDR3 is TGCGCCAGCAGCCAACTGGGTGGCACAGATACGCAGTATTTT.

This rearrangement joins TRBV7-9 to TRBJ2-7; 8 bases align to TRBD1. The V segment lost 7 bases and the J segment 3 bases; nucleotides outside the gene matches: 11. The CDR3 has 15 amino acids. Germline V gene data show CDR1 as SEHNR and CDR2 as FQNEAQ (reference sequence). The CDR3 here is CASITPGTGDYEQYF. Here the CDR3 DNA reads TGTGCCAGCATCACTCCCGGGACAGGCGACTACGAGCAGTACTTC. The full variable domain, with the rest looked up from reference TRBV7-9 and TRBJ2-7, is DTGVSQNPRHKITKRGQNVTFRCDPISEHNRLYWYRQTLGQGPEFLTYFQNEAQLEKSRLLSDRFSAERPKGSFSTLEIQRTEQGDSAMYLCASITPGTGDYEQYFGPGTRLTVT.

This clonotype was seen once. The genes are TRBV24-1 and TRBJ2-1; 7 positions agree with TRBD2. This CDR3 contains 14 residues. The V gene's germline CDR1 is KGHDR and CDR2 SFDVKD. Trimming cost V 4 bases and J 13 bases; bases outside gene matches: 12. The CDR3 is CATSEPGTISNQFF. The DNA for the CDR3 is TGTGCCACCAGTGAGCCCGGGACTATATCAAATCAGTTCTTC.